This TCR beta chain stems from a study of OX40 agonist ivuxolimab in advanced cancers. Looking at the study overall: An agonistic anti-OX40 (CD134) antibody, ivuxolimab, was used to treat the patients.

Profiling relied on immunoSEQ multiplex PCR, and the TCRdb table lists in-frame clones only, not all of them. The sample has about 73,000 clones, about 86% seen once; the top ten hold around 2.4%. This CDR3 contains 9 residues. Looked up from germline, CDR1 is SQVTM and CDR2 is ANQGSEA. V was trimmed by 3 bases and J by 4 bases, leaving 0 bases between them. V usage is TRBV29-1 and J usage is TRBJ1-2; the D is unclear. Sequencing used CD4+ or CD8+ T cells sorted from blood, obtained in a trial of the OX40 agonist ivuxolimab. The sequence derives from an adult with an advanced solid tumor such as melanoma, head and neck, liver or kidney cancer. As DNA, the CDR3 is TGCAGCGTTGACTATGGCTACACCTTC. The encoded protein is CSVDYGYTF.